The sequence of this TCR beta chain was determined in a study of beta chain features in type 1 diabetes (dated by TCRdb to between 2018 and 2020). Concerning the study at large: Mean age, gender distribution, total cell number and subset yield did not differ between patients and healthy donors. A total of 90 million to 130 million sorted cells were examined across all samples, and a strong correlation was observed between cell number per subset and RNA yield. The study compared TCRB repertoires of sorted circulating CD4+ T cell subsets between recently diagnosed type 1 diabetes patients and matched healthy donors. Naive and central memory subsets were obtained from all 28 donors, but regulatory and stem cell-like memory subsets were isolated from only 8 patients and 8 healthy donors.

This clone was counted once. Its binding antigen is unknown. No much larger clone is present one base from it, and per-base qualities are unavailable. A single peripheral blood draw of about 120 mL on average was collected from each donor into heparinised tubes. Using a panel that included CD45RO, CCR7, CD25, CD127, CD95 and CD27, naive, central memory, regulatory and stem cell-like memory CD4+ T cells were sorted on a BD FACSAria II. A purity above 98% was achieved for all sorted populations. PBMCs were isolated immediately by Lymphoprep density gradient centrifugation and stained directly without culture. Samples were stained and sorted in pairs, with one healthy donor and one patient per experiment, so that batch effects were minimized. All of the isolated RNA was reverse transcribed with the High Capacity cDNA Reverse Transcription Kit, so expressed TCRB transcripts were sequenced. Deep immunoSEQ sequencing was performed on naive, central memory and regulatory T cell samples, with an average of about 3.57 million total reads per sample. Sorted cells were lysed in RLT buffer and RNA was extracted with DNase-treated RNeasy Micro or Mini kits, depending on cell number. To prevent cross-contamination, every cell subset was processed on its own, while patient and healthy donor samples were processed together. Using the immunoSEQ multiplex PCR, TCRB sequences were amplified from cDNA into 87-bp fragments spanning the CDR3 region. Sequencing of the amplicons was performed on the Illumina HiSeq platform. Processing in the source paper ran as follows. Synthetic template baselines were used to correct PCR bias computationally, reads within Hamming distance 2 were collapsed together, and singletons that could not be merged were discarded. Reads were aligned against IMGT so that V, D and J genes, CDR3 length and insertions or deletions at six rearrangement sites could be assigned. Within each subset, clonotype counts were normalized to sorted cell number, and only after that were true diversity and Gini coefficients computed with the tcR R package. The overlap coefficient, calculated on TCRB nucleotide sequences, was used to quantify repertoire sharing. As a proxy for the pre-selection repertoire, out-of-frame TCRB sequences from naive cells were analyzed. TCRdb carries this immuneACCESS record with in-frame sequences only. Its versions omit some clonotypes, under half of them owing to an unresolved V gene in the studies checked, with the rest unexplained. V and J calls and clone size follow that table, whereas D and trimming were derived from the DNA. The sample has approximately 730,000 clones on record, around an eighth of them singletons. The ten largest clones represent approximately 0.022% of the sample.

A distance of 8 bases separates the germline ends of V and J, which lose 5 bases and 0 bases respectively. Inclusive of the bounding cysteine and phenylalanine, the CDR3 is 14 residues long. Kept here is only the CDR3 DNA, which spans 42 bases and is read in frame from base 1. Sequences GTSNPN (CDR1) and SVGIG (CDR2) are obtained from the germline V gene (reference sequence). General conclusions and limits of the study: Because the HLA sub-analyses included only small numbers of individuals, any influence of HLA type on TCRB rearrangement was left unresolved. Naive, central memory and regulatory TCRB repertoires appeared to be more alike among patients than among healthy donors. Because cDNA was sequenced instead of genomic DNA, highly expressing activated cells could be over-represented, though the groups showed no difference in activation or CD3 levels. Type 1 diabetes patients showed a moderate but significant shortening of TCRB CDR3 length in all four CD4+ subsets. PCR may preferentially amplify shorter templates, but because patient and control samples were amplified and corrected together, any resulting skew would affect both groups equally. At VDJ recombination sites, patients with type 1 diabetes made fewer insertions and deleted more nucleotides, a pattern implying thymic rearrangement abnormalities.

The sequencing sample was made of naive CD4+ T cells from blood. What the cell subset or site label conveys for this sample: true naive CD4+ T cells. The sequence links TRBV30 to TRBJ2-6; the D gene cannot be named for sure. The clonotype was recovered from a man between 18 and 35 years old with type 1 diabetes. The DNA sequence is TGTGCCTGGGTGGGAAACTCTGGGGCCAACGTCCTGACTTTC. The encoded protein is CAWVGNSGANVLTF.